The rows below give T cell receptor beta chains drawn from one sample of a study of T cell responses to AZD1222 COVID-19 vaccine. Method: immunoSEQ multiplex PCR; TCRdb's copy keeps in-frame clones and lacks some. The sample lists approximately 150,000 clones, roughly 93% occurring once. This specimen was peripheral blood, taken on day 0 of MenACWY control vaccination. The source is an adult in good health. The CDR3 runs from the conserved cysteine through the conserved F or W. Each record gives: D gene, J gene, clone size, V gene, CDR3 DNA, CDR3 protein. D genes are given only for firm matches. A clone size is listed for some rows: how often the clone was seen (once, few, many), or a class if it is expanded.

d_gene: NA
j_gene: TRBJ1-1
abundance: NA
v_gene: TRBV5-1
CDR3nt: TGCGCCAGCAGCTTTCTCAGTCAGAACACTGAAGCTTTCTTT
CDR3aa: CASSFLSQNTEAFF

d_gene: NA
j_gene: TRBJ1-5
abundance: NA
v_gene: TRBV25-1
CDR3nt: TGTGCCAGCAGTGACCGGGGAGGAGGGCAGCCCCAGCATTTT
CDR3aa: CASSDRGGGQPQHF

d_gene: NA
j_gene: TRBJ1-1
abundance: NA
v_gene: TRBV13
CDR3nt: TGTGCCAGCAGCTTCGTGGACAGTAAATACACTGAAGCTTTCTTT
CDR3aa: CASSFVDSKYTEAFF

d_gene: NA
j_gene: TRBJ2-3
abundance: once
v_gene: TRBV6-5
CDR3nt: TGTGCCAGCATGGTCTTAGGGACGCAGTATTTT
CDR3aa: CASMVLGTQYF

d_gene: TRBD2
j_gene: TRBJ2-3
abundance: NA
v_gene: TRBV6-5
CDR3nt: TGTGCCAGCAAGGGTTTAGCGGGAGCTGCAGATACGCAGTATTTT
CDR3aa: CASKGLAGAADTQYF

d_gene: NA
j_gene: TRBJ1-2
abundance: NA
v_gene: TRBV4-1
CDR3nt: TGCGCCAGCAGCCAAGGAGGGGGAAAACTCTATGGCTACACCTTC
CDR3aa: CASSQGGGKLYGYTF

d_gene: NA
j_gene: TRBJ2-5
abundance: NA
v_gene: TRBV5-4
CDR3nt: TGTGCCAGCAGCTCGCGTAGTGGGGATCAAGAGACCCAGTACTTC
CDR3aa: CASSSRSGDQETQYF

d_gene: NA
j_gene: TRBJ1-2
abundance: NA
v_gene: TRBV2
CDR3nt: TGTGCCAGCAGTGTGGCAGGGCCAGCTAACTATGGCTACACCTTC
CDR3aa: CASSVAGPANYGYTF

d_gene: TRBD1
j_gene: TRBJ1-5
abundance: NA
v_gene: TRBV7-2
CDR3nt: TGTGCCAGCAGCTTAGGGACAGGGGGTTTTCAGCCCCAGCATTTT
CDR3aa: CASSLGTGGFQPQHF

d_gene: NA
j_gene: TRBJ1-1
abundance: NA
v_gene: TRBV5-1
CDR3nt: TGCGCCAGCAGCTTGGATCCCAGGCCGAACACTGAAGCTTTCTTT
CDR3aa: CASSLDPRPNTEAFF

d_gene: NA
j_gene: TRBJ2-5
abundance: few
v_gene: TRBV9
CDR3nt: TGTGCCAGCAGCGTAGGAGGGGTTGGAGAGACCCAGTACTTC
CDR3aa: CASSVGGVGETQYF

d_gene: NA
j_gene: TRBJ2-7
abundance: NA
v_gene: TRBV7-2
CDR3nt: TGTGCCAGCAGCTTAGAAGGGGCAGTCTACGAGCAGTACTTC
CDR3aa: CASSLEGAVYEQYF

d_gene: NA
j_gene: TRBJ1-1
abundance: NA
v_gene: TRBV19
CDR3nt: TGTGCCAGTAGTATCGAGGGGTTGAGGGGAATGAACACTGAAGCTTTCTTT
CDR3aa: CASSIEGLRGMNTEAFF

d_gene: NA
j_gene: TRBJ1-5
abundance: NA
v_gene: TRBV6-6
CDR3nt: TGTGCCAGCAGTTACTCCAGGGTCGAGTACAATCAGCCCCAGCATTTT
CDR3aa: CASSYSRVEYNQPQHF

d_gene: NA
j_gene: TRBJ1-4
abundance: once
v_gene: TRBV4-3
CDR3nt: TGCGCCAGCAGCCAAGCATGGGGAGTCAATGAAAAACTGTTTTTT
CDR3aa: CASSQAWGVNEKLFF

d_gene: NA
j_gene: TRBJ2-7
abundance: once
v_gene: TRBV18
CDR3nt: TGTGCCAGCTCACCTTCTCCGGCTCGGGCACCCTACGAGCAGTACTTC
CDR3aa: CASSPSPARAPYEQYF

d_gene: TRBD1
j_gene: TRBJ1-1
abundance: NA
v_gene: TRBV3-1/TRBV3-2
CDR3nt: TGTGCCAGCAGACAGACAGGGGGCTTAACTGAAGCTTTCTTT
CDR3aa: CASRQTGGLTEAFF

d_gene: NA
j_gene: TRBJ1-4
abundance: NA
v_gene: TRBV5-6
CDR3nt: TGTGCCAGCAGCTTGTATACAGCTAATGAAAAACTGTTTTTT
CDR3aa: CASSLYTANEKLFF

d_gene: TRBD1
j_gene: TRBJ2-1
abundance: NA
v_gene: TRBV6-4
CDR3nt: TGTGCCAGCAGCATTCGGACAGGCAGCTCCTACAATGAGCAGTTCTTC
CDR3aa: CASSIRTGSSYNEQFF

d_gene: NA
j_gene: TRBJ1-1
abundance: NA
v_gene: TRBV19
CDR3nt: TGTGCCAGTAGTATGTTGGTAGAGATTATGAACACTGAAGCTTTCTTT
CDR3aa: CASSMLVEIMNTEAFF

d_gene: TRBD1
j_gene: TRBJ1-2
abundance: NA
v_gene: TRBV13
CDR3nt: TGTGCCAGCAGCTTAGAGGGGGCAGGGGGCGATGGCTACACCTTC
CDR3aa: CASSLEGAGGDGYTF

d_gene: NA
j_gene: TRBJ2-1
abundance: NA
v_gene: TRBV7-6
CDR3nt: TGTGCCAGCAGCTTCGGACTTTTCCCCTACAATGAGCAGTTCTTC
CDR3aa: CASSFGLFPYNEQFF

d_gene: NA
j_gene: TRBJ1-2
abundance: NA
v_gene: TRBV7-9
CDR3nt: TGTGCCAGCAGCTTAGTTGGGGGTAACTATGGCTACACCTTC
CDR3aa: CASSLVGGNYGYTF

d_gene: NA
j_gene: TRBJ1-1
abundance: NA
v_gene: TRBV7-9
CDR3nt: TGTGCCAGCCGACTGGGACACGAGAACACTGAAGCTTTCTTT
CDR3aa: CASRLGHENTEAFF

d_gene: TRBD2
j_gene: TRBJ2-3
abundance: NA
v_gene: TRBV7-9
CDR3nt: TGTGCCAGCAGCTTGCGGGAGTCCAAAGATACGCAGTATTTT
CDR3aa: CASSLRESKDTQYF

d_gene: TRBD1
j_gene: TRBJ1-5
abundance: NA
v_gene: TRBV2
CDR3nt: TGTGCCAGCAGTGCTAGGGGAACAGGGGGCGGTTTTCTCTTTAATTATCAGCCCCAGCATTTT
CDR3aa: CASSARGTGGGFLFNYQPQHF

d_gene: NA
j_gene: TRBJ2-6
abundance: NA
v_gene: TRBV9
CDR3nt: TGTGCCAGCAGCCCGACAGGTAACTCTGGGGCCAACGTCCTGACTTTC
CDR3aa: CASSPTGNSGANVLTF